This T cell receptor (beta chain) was recovered during a study of CD8 T cells in Susac syndrome. The sample holds a few counts of this clonotype. Blood CD8+ and CD4+ T cells underwent high-throughput TCR beta sequencing. Controls matched for sex and age were healthy donors. Isolation of CD8+ and CD4+ T cells was performed negatively, whereas enrichment of TEMRA cells was done by FACS. V lost 1 base, J lost 2 bases, and 0 bases stayed unmatched. Germline values: CDR1 SGHVS, CDR2 FNYEAQ. The CDR3 has 15 residues. Reverse transcription of about 0.45 to 1 ug RNA was carried out with random hexamers. The CDR3 of TCR beta was amplified by immunoSEQ multiplex PCR across 54 Vbeta and 13 Jbeta. TCRdb independently ran MiXCR on the immunoSEQ multiplex PCR reads; one entry per CDR3 protein. Among 150,000 to 200,000 distinct CDR3 sequences listed, over 85% were seen once.

Sequenced input: CD4+ T cells from PBMCs. The clonotype comes from a human donor in good health. The chain carries TRBV7-6 and TRBJ2-1; TRBD2 agrees at 9 bases. The CDR3 loop is CASSLGLAAYNEQFF. The CDR3 region has the DNA TGTGCCAGCAGCTTAGGACTAGCGGCCTACAATGAGCAGTTCTTC.